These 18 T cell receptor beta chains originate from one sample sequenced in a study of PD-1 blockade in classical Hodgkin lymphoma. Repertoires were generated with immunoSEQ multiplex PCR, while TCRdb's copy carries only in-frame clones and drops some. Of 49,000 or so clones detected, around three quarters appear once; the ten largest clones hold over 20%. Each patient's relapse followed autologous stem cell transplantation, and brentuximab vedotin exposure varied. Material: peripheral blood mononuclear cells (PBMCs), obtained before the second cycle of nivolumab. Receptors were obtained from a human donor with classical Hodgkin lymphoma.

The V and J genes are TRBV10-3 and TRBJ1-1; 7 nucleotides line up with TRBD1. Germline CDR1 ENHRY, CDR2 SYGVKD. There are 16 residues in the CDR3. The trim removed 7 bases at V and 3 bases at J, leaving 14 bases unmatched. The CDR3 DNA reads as TGTGCCATCATTGGCCATATCAGGGGGAGGGACACTGAAGCTTTCTTT. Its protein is CAIIGHIRGRDTEAFF.

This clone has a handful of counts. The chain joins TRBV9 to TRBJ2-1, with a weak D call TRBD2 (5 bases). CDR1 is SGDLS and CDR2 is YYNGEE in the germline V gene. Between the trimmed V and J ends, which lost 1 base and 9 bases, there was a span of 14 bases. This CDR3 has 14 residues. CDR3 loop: CASSVTRAEGEQFF. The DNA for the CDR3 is TGTGCCAGCAGCGTAACGCGGGCTGAGGGTGAGCAGTTCTTC.

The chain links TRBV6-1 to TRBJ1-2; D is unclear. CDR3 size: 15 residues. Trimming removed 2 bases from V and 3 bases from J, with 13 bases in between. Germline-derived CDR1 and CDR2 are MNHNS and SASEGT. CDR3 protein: CASSELEAADYGYTF. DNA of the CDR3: TGTGCCAGCAGTGAACTCGAGGCGGCAGACTATGGCTACACCTTC.

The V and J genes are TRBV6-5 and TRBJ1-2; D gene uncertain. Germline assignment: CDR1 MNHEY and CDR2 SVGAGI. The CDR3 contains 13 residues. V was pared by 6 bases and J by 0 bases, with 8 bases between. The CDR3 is CASSRGPNYGYTF. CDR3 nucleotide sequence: TGTGCCAGCAGCCGTGGACCTAACTATGGCTACACCTTC.

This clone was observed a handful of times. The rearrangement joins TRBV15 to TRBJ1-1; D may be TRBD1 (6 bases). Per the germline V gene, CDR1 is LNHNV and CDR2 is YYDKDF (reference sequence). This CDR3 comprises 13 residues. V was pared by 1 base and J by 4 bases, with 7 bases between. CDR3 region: CATSRGGATEAFF. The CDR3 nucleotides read TGTGCCACCAGCAGAGGGGGGGCCACTGAAGCTTTCTTT.

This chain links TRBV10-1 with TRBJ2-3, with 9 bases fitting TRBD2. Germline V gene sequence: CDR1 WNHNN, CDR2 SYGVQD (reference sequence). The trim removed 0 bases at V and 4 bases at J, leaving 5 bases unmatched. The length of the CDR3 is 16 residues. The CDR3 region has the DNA TGCGCCAGCAGTGAGTCGGTAGCGGGAGCTGCAGATACGCAGTATTTT. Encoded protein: CASSESVAGAADTQYF.

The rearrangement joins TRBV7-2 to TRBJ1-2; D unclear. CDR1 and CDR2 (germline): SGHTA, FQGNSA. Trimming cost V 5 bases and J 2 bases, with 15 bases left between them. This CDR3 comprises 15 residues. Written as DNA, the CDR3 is TGTGCCAGCAGCCTTTCGCTAGACGGCAACTATGGCTACACCTTC. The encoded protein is CASSLSLDGNYGYTF.

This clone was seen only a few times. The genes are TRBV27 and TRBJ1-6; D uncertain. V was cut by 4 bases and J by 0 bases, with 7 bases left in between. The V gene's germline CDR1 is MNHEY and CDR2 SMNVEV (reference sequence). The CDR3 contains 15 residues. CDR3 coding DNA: TGTGCCAGCAGTTCCATCTCCTCCTATAATTCACCCCTCCACTTT. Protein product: CASSSISSYNSPLHF.

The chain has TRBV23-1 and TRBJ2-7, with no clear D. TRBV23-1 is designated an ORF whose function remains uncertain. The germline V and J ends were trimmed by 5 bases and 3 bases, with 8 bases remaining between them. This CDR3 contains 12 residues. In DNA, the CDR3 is TGCGCCAGCAGTGCGCCAGACTACGAGCAGTACTTC. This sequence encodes CASSAPDYEQYF.

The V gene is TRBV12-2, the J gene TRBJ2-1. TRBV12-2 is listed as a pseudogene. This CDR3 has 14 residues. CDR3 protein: CASRLDGISSEQFF. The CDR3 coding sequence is TGTGCAAGTCGCTTAGATGGGATATCCAGTGAGCAGTTCTTC.

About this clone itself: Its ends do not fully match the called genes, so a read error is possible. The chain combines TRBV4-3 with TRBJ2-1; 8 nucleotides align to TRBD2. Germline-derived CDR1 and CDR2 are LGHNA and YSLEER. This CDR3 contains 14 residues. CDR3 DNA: TGCGCCAGCAGCCAAGAAATCGGGCCTAGCGGGTTCGTCTTC. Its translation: CASSQEIGPSGFVF.

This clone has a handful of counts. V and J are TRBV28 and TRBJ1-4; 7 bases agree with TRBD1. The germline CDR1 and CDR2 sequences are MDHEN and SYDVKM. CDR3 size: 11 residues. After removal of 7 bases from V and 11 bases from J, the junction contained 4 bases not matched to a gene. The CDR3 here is CASIQQGKLFF. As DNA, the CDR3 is TGTGCCAGCATCCAACAGGGGAAACTGTTTTTT.

As DNA, the CDR3 is TGTGCCAGCAGTGCTCGGGGATACGAGCAGTACTTC. Amino acid sequence: CASSARGYEQYF. The chain uses TRBV2 and TRBJ2-7; a weak D match, TRBD2 (5 bases). Trimming cost V 4 bases and J 4 bases, with 8 bases left between them. The length of the CDR3 is 12 residues. Germline V gene data show CDR1 as SNHLY and CDR2 as FYNNEI.

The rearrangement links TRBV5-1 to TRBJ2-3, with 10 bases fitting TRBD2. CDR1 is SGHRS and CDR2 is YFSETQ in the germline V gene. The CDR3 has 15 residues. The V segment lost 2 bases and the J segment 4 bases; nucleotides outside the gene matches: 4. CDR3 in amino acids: CASSLVAGGADTQYF. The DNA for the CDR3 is TGCGCCAGCAGCTTAGTAGCGGGGGGCGCAGATACGCAGTATTTT. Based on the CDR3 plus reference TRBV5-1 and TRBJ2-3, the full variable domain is KAGVTQTPRYLIKTRGQQVTLSCSPISGHRSVSWYQQTPGQGLQFLFEYFSETQRNKGNFPGRFSGRQFSNSRSEMNVSTLELGDSALYLCASSLVAGGADTQYFGPGTRLTVL.

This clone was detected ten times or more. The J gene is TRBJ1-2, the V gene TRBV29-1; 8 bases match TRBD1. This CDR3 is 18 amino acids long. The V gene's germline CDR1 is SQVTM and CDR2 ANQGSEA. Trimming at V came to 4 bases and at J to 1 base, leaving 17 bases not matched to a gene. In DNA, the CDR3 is TGCAGCGTTGGGGTCGTTCCGGGACAGGACACCGATAACTATGGCTACACCTTC. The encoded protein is CSVGVVPGQDTDNYGYTF.

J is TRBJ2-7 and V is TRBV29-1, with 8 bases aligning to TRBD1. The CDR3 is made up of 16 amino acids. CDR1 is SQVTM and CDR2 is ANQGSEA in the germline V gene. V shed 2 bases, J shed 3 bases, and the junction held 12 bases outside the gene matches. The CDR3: CSVETGSRTGFYEQYF. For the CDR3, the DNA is TGCAGCGTTGAAACAGGATCCCGGACAGGGTTCTACGAGCAGTACTTC.

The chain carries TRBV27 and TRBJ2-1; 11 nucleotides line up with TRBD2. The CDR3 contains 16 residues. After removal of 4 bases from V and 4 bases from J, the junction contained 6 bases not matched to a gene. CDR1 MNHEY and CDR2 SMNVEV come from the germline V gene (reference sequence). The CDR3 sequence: CASSSRTSGLYNEQFF. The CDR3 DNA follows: TGTGCCAGCAGTTCTCGGACTAGCGGGCTATACAATGAGCAGTTCTTC.

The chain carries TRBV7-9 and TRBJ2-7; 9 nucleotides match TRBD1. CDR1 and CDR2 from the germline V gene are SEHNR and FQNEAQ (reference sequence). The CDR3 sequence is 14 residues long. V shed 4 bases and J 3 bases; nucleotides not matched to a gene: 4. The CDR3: CASSSQGALYEQYF. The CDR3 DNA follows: TGTGCCAGCAGCTCACAGGGGGCCCTCTACGAGCAGTACTTC.